Presented here are 25 T cell receptor beta chains from one specimen sequenced in a study of shared clonotypes between healthy human individuals. Profiling relied on immunoSEQ multiplex PCR, and the TCRdb table lists in-frame clones only, not all of them. This table holds some 120,000 clones, about 63% found once. Sequenced input: memory CD8+ T cells sorted from blood. Subset given: CD45RO+ cells pooled with CCR7-negative TemRA cells. Every receptor here comes from a woman aged 25 to 39 in good health.

The rearrangement links TRBV2 to TRBJ1-5, with TRBD1 matching 7 bases. This CDR3 is built from 15 residues. CDR1 SNHLY and CDR2 FYNNEI come from the germline V gene. Trimming cost V 6 bases and J 0 bases; bases outside gene matches: 5. Here the CDR3 reads CASSMTGHSNQPQHF. The CDR3 DNA reads TGTGCCAGCAGCATGACAGGGCATAGCAATCAGCCCCAGCATTTT.

V and J are TRBV2 and TRBJ1-2, with 9 bases lining up with TRBD1. This CDR3 is built from 13 residues. With 7 bases clipped from V and 5 bases from J, the junction kept 5 bases outside the gene matches. Germline lookup yields CDR1 SNHLY and CDR2 FYNNEI. The chain's CDR3 is CASTPTGGYGYTF. The DNA of the CDR3 is TGTGCCAGCACCCCGACAGGGGGATATGGCTACACCTTC. The full variable domain, its missing parts supplied by reference TRBV2 and TRBJ1-2, is EPEVTQTPSHQVTQMGQEVILRCVPISNHLYFYWYRQILGQKVEFLVSFYNNEISEKSEIFDDQFSVERPDGSNFTLKIRSTKLEDSAMYFCASTPTGGYGYTFGSGTRLTVV.

This clone was seen once. A far larger clone is only one base removed, so a read error is likely. Other DNA sequences in the sample encode the same CDR3. This chain connects TRBV11-2 to TRBJ2-7; D may be TRBD2 (5 bases). The germline gives CDR1 SGHAT, CDR2 FQNNGV. This CDR3 is 14 amino acids long. Written as DNA, the CDR3 is TGTGCTAGCAGCTTAGTGTTGGCTAGCACCGAGCAGTACTTC. Translating it yields CASSLVLASTEQYF.

This chain joins TRBV10-1 and TRBJ2-1, with D possibly being TRBD1 (5 bases). Trimming stripped 2 bases from V and 8 bases from J, with 19 bases between. Germline V lookup: CDR1 WNHNN, CDR2 SYGVQD (reference sequence). The CDR3 has 16 amino acids. CDR3 nucleotide sequence: TGCGCCAGCAGTGAGGTCCCAGGGCTGGCCGGCTATGAGCAGTTCTTC. Protein sequence: CASSEVPGLAGYEQFF.

The CDR3 DNA reads TGTGCCAGCAGTTTCTATTCGGGACTAGCGGGCCACGAGCAGTACTTC. Translated: CASSFYSGLAGHEQYF. The genes are TRBV27 and TRBJ2-7; 12 positions match TRBD2. Germline V gene lookup returns CDR1 MNHEY and CDR2 SMNVEV (reference sequence). Trimming took 3 bases from V and 5 from J; bases not matched to a gene: 8. The length of the CDR3 is 16 residues.

The chain employs TRBV5-1 and TRBJ2-1; maybe TRBD1 (6 bases). With 4 bases removed from V and 0 bases from J, the gap between germline ends came to 11 bases. The CDR3 spans 15 residues. CDR1 and CDR2 (germline): SGHRS, YFSETQ. The CDR3 sequence: CASSVDSNSYNEQFF. CDR3 DNA: TGCGCCAGCAGCGTGGACAGTAACTCCTACAATGAGCAGTTCTTC.

The chain recombines TRBV27 with TRBJ2-3, with TRBD2 identical over 8 bases. V lost 6 bases, J lost 1 base, and 6 bases stayed unmatched. Germline lookup yields CDR1 MNHEY and CDR2 SMNVEV (reference sequence). The length of the CDR3 is 15 residues. As DNA, the CDR3 is TGTGCCAGCAGCTCCAGCGGGAGAGGCACAGATACGCAGTATTTT. Translating gives CASSSSGRGTDTQYF.

With respect to this clone: Since a much larger clone is just one base distant, this may be a read error. The J gene is TRBJ2-7, the V gene TRBV7-8; either TRBD1 or TRBD2 may supply D (6 bases each). Germline values: CDR1 SGHVS, CDR2 FQNEAQ. The CDR3 contains 17 residues. Here the CDR3 DNA reads TGTGCCAGCAGCTCGGAGGGGAGAGGGGACATCTCCTACGAGCAGTGCTTC. Residues: CASSSEGRGDISYEQCF.

The chain employs TRBV7-9 and TRBJ2-1, with TRBD2 identical over 12 bases. Germline V gives CDR1 SEHNR, CDR2 FQNEAQ (reference sequence). This CDR3 spans 17 amino acids. The trim removed 5 bases at V and 7 bases at J, leaving 12 bases unmatched. CDR3 DNA sequence: TGTGCCAGCAGCATCAGACTAGCGGGAGTCTCGGTGAATGAGCAGTTCTTC. Translated, it gives CASSIRLAGVSVNEQFF.

With respect to this clone: This same CDR3 is encoded by further DNA sequences in the sample. The V and J genes are TRBV27 and TRBJ2-7; TRBD1 might be the D (5 bases). The CDR3 runs 14 residues. V was shortened by 2 bases and J by 0 bases, with 8 bases between the two germline ends. CDR1 is MNHEY and CDR2 is SMNVEV in the germline V gene (reference sequence). CDR3 nucleotide sequence: TGTGCCAGCAGTTTAACAGGTAGCTCCTACGAGCAGTACTTC. Its protein is CASSLTGSSYEQYF.

About this clone itself: This CDR3 is also generated by other DNA sequences in the sample. The gene calls are TRBV10-1 and TRBJ2-1; no clear D gene. The V end lost 3 bases, the J end lost 6 bases, and 3 bases lay between the germline ends. The CDR3 runs 11 residues. Germline lookup yields CDR1 WNHNN and CDR2 SYGVQD (reference sequence). The CDR3 here is CASSDANEQFF. The CDR3 DNA follows: TGCGCCAGCAGTGATGCCAATGAGCAGTTCTTC.

This clone has a handful of counts. The V call is TRBV2, the J call TRBJ1-2; no definite D call. CDR3 length equals 10 residues. The germline V gene has CDR1 SNHLY and CDR2 FYNNEI. The V end lost 2 bases, the J end lost 7 bases, and 2 bases lay between the germline ends. CDR3 region: CASSEFGYTF. The CDR3, as DNA: TGTGCCAGCAGTGAATTTGGCTACACCTTC.

The V call is TRBV5-6, the J call TRBJ2-7, with a weak D call TRBD2 (6 bases). Trimming removed 2 bases at V and 1 base at J, with 13 bases between. The CDR3 length is 15 residues. The germline CDR1 and CDR2 sequences are SGHDT and YYEEEE. In DNA, the CDR3 is TGTGCCAGCAGCTTTGTGGGACGGGGGTCCTACGAGCAGTACTTC. Its translation is CASSFVGRGSYEQYF.

The V call is TRBV10-3, the J call TRBJ2-1, with D possibly matching TRBD2 (6 bases). V was clipped by 0 bases and J by 8 bases, with 17 bases between them. The CDR3 runs to 16 residues. Germline V gene data show CDR1 as ENHRY and CDR2 as SYGVKD. The CDR3 DNA reads as TGTGCCATCAGTGAGTCGATGGCCAGACTAGGGGATGAGCAGTTCTTC. It specifies CAISESMARLGDEQFF.

This chain joins TRBV7-8 and TRBJ1-2, with D possibly being TRBD1 (6 bases). Germline loops: CDR1 SGHVS, CDR2 FQNEAQ. The ends were cut back, 1 base at V and 5 bases at J, with 17 bases in the middle. The CDR3 extends over 16 amino acids. CDR3 in amino acids: CASSLERDIVWYGYTF. CDR3 sequence (DNA): TGTGCCAGCAGCTTAGAACGGGACATCGTCTGGTATGGCTACACCTTC.

The V and J genes are TRBV9 and TRBJ2-7; D is uncertain. The CDR3 contains 12 residues. V lost 3 bases to trimming and J lost 6 bases, with 10 bases between them. CDR1 is SGDLS and CDR2 is YYNGEE in the germline V gene. CDR3 protein: CASSALLGEQYF. Written as DNA, the CDR3 is TGTGCCAGCAGCGCGCTCCTTGGCGAGCAGTACTTC.

The gene calls are TRBV7-2 and TRBJ1-2; D is ambiguous. V was cut by 0 bases and J by 4 bases, with 12 bases left in between. This CDR3 is 15 amino acids long. The germline gives CDR1 SGHTA, CDR2 FQGNSA. CDR3 residues: CASSLALWESYGYTF. CDR3 in DNA: TGTGCCAGCAGCTTAGCGCTTTGGGAGAGCTATGGCTACACCTTC.

This clone was recorded many times. This chain connects TRBV6-1 to TRBJ2-1, with a tentative D call TRBD2 (6 bases). Germline V gene lookup returns CDR1 MNHNS and CDR2 SASEGT. This CDR3 is 15 amino acids long. The V and J ends lost 2 bases and 4 bases respectively, with 12 bases between them. This CDR3 is CASSESGDPYNEQFF. In DNA form, the CDR3 reads TGTGCCAGCAGTGAATCGGGGGACCCGTACAATGAGCAGTTCTTC.

This clone was observed many times. This chain links TRBV5-6 with TRBJ2-2; possibly TRBD1 or TRBD2 for D (5 bases each). The V gene's germline CDR1 is SGHDT and CDR2 YYEEEE. The V end lost 7 bases, the J end lost 2 bases, and 21 bases lay between the germline ends. CDR3 length: 17 residues. CDR3 sequence (DNA): TGTGCCAGCCAGCTTGAGGGACCCCATCCCAACACCGGGGAGCTGTTTTTT. Its protein is CASQLEGPHPNTGELFF.

The chain is built from TRBV27 and TRBJ1-4; D perhaps matches TRBD1 (5 bases). This CDR3 contains 15 residues. Germline CDR1 and CDR2: MNHEY and SMNVEV (reference sequence). V was shortened by 1 base and J by 5 bases, with 11 bases between the two germline ends. The CDR3: CASSLWGSVNEKLFF. In nucleotides, the CDR3 is TGTGCCAGCAGTTTATGGGGGAGTGTCAATGAAAAACTGTTTTTT.

A word on this clone: The final CDR3 position lacks the conserved phenylalanine or tryptophan, pointing to a likely read error. The CDR3 coding sequence is TGCAGCGCCCGGACAGGCGGGATCACTGAAGCTTTCCTT. It translates to CSARTGGITEAFL. This rearrangement joins TRBV29-1 to TRBJ1-1, with TRBD1 matching 7 bases. After removal of 7 bases from V and 4 bases from J, the junction contained 9 bases not matched to a gene. Germline lookup yields CDR1 SQVTM and CDR2 ANQGSEA. The CDR3 has 13 amino acids.

This clone came up a few times. This rearrangement joins TRBV6-1 to TRBJ1-2, with D tentatively TRBD1 (6 bases). The germline V and J ends were trimmed by 1 base and 7 bases, with 16 bases remaining between them. The CDR3 runs to 15 residues. Germline V gene sequence: CDR1 MNHNS, CDR2 SASEGT. The CDR3 loop is CASSEGAGEGGGYTF. CDR3 nucleotides: TGTGCCAGCAGTGAAGGTGCGGGGGAAGGGGGTGGCTACACCTTC.

The genes are TRBV28 and TRBJ2-7; D unresolved. Germline loops: CDR1 MDHEN, CDR2 SYDVKM. V was shortened by 2 bases and J by 6 bases, with 11 bases between the two germline ends. This CDR3 is built from 13 residues. In DNA form, the CDR3 reads TGTGCCAGCAGTTTAACTTACCGGCTCGAGCAGTACTTC. Translating gives CASSLTYRLEQYF.

This sequence joins TRBV4-1 and TRBJ1-1; possible D gene TRBD1, 6 bases. The V end lost 0 bases, the J end lost 1 base, and 15 bases lay between the germline ends. Germline V gene lookup returns CDR1 MGHRA and CDR2 YSYEKL. The CDR3 covers 17 residues. CDR3 in amino acids: CASSQEGADDKNTEAFF. DNA for the CDR3: TGCGCCAGCAGCCAAGAGGGGGCAGACGATAAGAACACTGAAGCTTTCTTT.

The chain employs TRBV5-8 and TRBJ2-5, with no clear D. With 4 bases removed from V and 1 base from J, the gap between germline ends came to 11 bases. There are 14 residues in the CDR3. Looked up from germline, CDR1 is SGHTS and CDR2 is YDEGEE. This CDR3 reads CASSMADVQETQYF. The DNA of the CDR3 is TGTGCCAGCAGCATGGCAGATGTCCAAGAGACCCAGTACTTC.